One sample yielded the 27 T cell receptor beta chains listed below, sequenced in a study of tumor and adjacent non-tumor tissue in lung cancer. TCRbeta libraries were built with three rounds of nested PCR, modified from ARM-PCR. TCRdb itself ran the multiplex PCR reads through MiXCR, one entry per CDR3 protein. The table lists fewer than 100,000 distinct CDR3 sequences, over 60% of them singletons. This sample's RNA came from whole unsorted tissue. Sequencing used lung tumor tissue. These receptors were collected from a woman in her 40s with non-small cell lung cancer.

Concerning this clonotype itself: It is likely a read error, because the conserved phenylalanine at the end of the CDR3 is missing. The chain carries TRBV11-2 and TRBJ2-7; possibly TRBD1 or TRBD2 for D (5 bases each). The CDR3 has 12 amino acids. In germline, CDR1 is SGHAT, CDR2 FQNNGV. CDR3 nucleotide sequence: TGTGCCAGTAGCTTAGGGGCAACTAGTCAGTACATC. It is translated as CASSLGATSQYI.

Worth noting for this clonotype: A read error may explain this, as a much larger clone is one base away. The chain carries TRBV5-1 and TRBJ2-3; no clear D. CDR1 and CDR2 (germline): SGHRS, YFSETQ. This CDR3 region has 13 residues. CDR3 in amino acids: CTSSSSSTDTQYF. In DNA form, the CDR3 reads TGCACCAGCAGCTCAAGTAGCACAGATACGCAGTATTTT.

As regards this clonotype: The junction differs from germline at one of its ends, possibly a read error. The chain uses TRBV12-3 or TRBV12-4 and TRBJ1-1; no reliable D call. The CDR3 sequence is 15 residues long. CDR3 in DNA: TGTACCAGCAATTTGGGTGGAGGAGTGAACACTGAGGCTTTCTTT. This gives the protein CTSNLGGGVNTEAFF.

A word on this clonotype: The conserved phenylalanine or tryptophan is not found at the CDR3 terminus, so this likely reflects a read error. The V gene is TRBV20-1, the J gene TRBJ2-7; D gene unclear. This CDR3 region has 13 residues. Germline CDR1 is DFQATT and CDR2 is SNEGSKA (reference sequence). The germline V and J ends were trimmed by 1 base and 10 bases, with 17 bases remaining between them. DNA of the CDR3: TGCAGTGCTAGAGCCATCGTAACCTACAACCAGTACTTA. Protein sequence: CSARAIVTYNQYL.

A note on this clonotype: No conserved phenylalanine or tryptophan is present at the end of the CDR3, so a read error is the likely explanation. The chain combines TRBV6-5 with TRBJ2-1, with TRBD2 matching over 7 bases. Germline CDR1 and CDR2: MNHEY and SVGAGI. The CDR3 length is 15 residues. The CDR3 loop reads CTSSYGIGGMDEQFL. The CDR3 DNA reads TGTACCAGCAGTTACGGGATCGGGGGGATGGATGAGCAGTTCCTC.

This clonotype was seen ten or more times. The genes are TRBV12-3 or TRBV12-4 and TRBJ2-7; TRBD1 matches 7 bases. The CDR3 totals 17 residues. Trimming cost V 5 bases and J 2 bases; bases outside gene matches: 15. The CDR3 nucleotides read TGTGCCAGCAGTCCAACTCGAGGGGGCGGGTCAACCTACGAGCAGTACTTC. Its protein is CASSPTRGGGSTYEQYF.

As to this clonotype: The conserved phenylalanine or tryptophan is not found at the CDR3 terminus, so this likely reflects a read error. The rearrangement uses TRBV5-1 and TRBJ2-1, with 13 bases fitting TRBD2. The CDR3 consists of 17 residues. V was pared by 4 bases and J by 3 bases, with 7 bases of the junction left unmatched. Germline V lookup: CDR1 SGHRS, CDR2 YFSETQ. The DNA for the CDR3 is TGCGCCAGCAGCCCCAGGACTAGCGGGGGTGGCTACAATGAGCAGTTCTAC. The encoded protein is CASSPRTSGGGYNEQFY.

Notes on this clonotype: The junction departs from germline at one end; a sequencing error may be responsible. The chain couples TRBV5-5 to TRBJ2-7; the D gene is possibly TRBD1 (6 bases). The CDR3 spans 14 residues. Germline values: CDR1 SGHKS, CDR2 YYEKEE (reference sequence). The CDR3 DNA reads as TGTACCTGCAGCTTTAACTACAGGGCGTACGTGCAGTACTTC. Translated: CTCSFNYRAYVQYF.

As to this clonotype: The germline gene is not matched at one end of the junction; a read error may be the cause. DNA of the CDR3: TGTGCCAGTAGCTTAGAAGGGTCAGGGCGGAATACGCAGTATTTT. Protein: CASSLEGSGRNTQYF. This chain uses TRBV11-2 with TRBJ2-3, with a tentative D call TRBD1 (5 bases). Germline lookup yields CDR1 SGHAT and CDR2 FQNNGV. This CDR3 spans 15 amino acids.

The genes are TRBV29-1 and TRBJ2-1; no reliable D call. V lost 7 bases to trimming and J lost 0 bases, with 13 bases between them. This CDR3 spans 14 amino acids. Per the germline V gene, CDR1 is SQVTM and CDR2 is ANQGSEA. The CDR3 sequence is CSAAIGFSYNEQFF. The CDR3 DNA reads as TGCAGCGCCGCTATCGGGTTCTCCTACAATGAGCAGTTCTTC.

The chain recombines TRBV1 with TRBJ2-2; TRBD2 is the table's D call, not checked against the DNA. TRBV1 is given as a pseudogene. This CDR3 contains 16 residues. The chain's CDR3 is CTSSQGRLVGTGELFF. Here the CDR3 DNA reads TGCACCAGCAGCCAAGGACGTCTAGTGGGAACCGGGGAGCTCTTTTTT.

A note on this clonotype: The junction and the germline gene differ at one end; a read error may be behind it. The chain recombines TRBV11-3 with TRBJ2-3, with D perhaps assigned TRBD1 or TRBD2 (5 bases each). Germline assignment: CDR1 SGHNT and CDR2 YENEEA. The CDR3 has 12 residues. CDR3 amino acids: CPSSPILGEQYF. In nucleotides, the CDR3 is TGTCCCAGCAGCCCTATACTGGGGGAGCAGTATTTT.

In its sample, this clonotype was seen once. Relative to the germline gene, one junction end is altered; a read error may explain this. V gene TRBV24-1 combines with J gene TRBJ2-2; D could derive from TRBD1 or TRBD2 (5 bases each). The CDR3 totals 14 residues. CDR1 is KGHDR, CDR2 SFDVKD, per germline. In DNA, the CDR3 is TGTGCCACCAGTGATGACAGCCCCACCTGGGAGCTATTTTTT. This encodes CATSDDSPTWELFF.

On this clonotype: A much larger clone lies one base from this, so it may be a read error. CDR3 loop: CAWRRPSVLDEQYF. In DNA, the CDR3 is TGTGCCTGGAGGAGACCAAGTGTCTTGGACGAGCAGTACTTC. The chain is built from TRBV30 and TRBJ2-7; D gene unclear. With 3 bases removed from V and 5 bases from J, the gap between germline ends came to 17 bases. Looked up from germline, CDR1 is GTSNPN and CDR2 is SVGIG (reference sequence). CDR3 length: 14 residues. The full variable domain, in which reference TRBV30 and TRBJ2-7 provide the parts outside the CDR3, is SQTIHQWPATLVQPVGSPLSLECTVEGTSNPNLYWYRQAAGRGLQLLFYSVGIGQISSEVPQNLSASRPQDRQFILSSKKLLLSDSGFYLCAWRRPSVLDEQYFGPGTRLTVT.

This clonotype was found a few times. A single base separates this from a much larger clone, so it may be a read error. The chain links TRBV6-5 to TRBJ1-3; no clear D gene. Germline V CDR1 and CDR2: MNHEY, SVGAGI. The CDR3 is 14 amino acids. CDR3 in DNA: TGTGCCAACAGTTACCGGGGTCATGGAAACACCATATATTTT. Translating it yields CANSYRGHGNTIYF.

A single count supports this clonotype. This may be a read error: a much more frequent sequence differs by one nucleotide. The CDR3 region has the DNA TGTGCCAGCAGCTCTACGTCGACAGGGAGAAGGCCTGAAGCTTTCTTT. This codes for CASSSTSTGRRPEAFF. The genes are TRBV7-9 and TRBJ1-1; 7 bases are shared with TRBD1. The J segment lost 6 bases and the V segment lost 4 bases, leaving 14 bases of the junction unmatched. The germline V gene encodes CDR1 SEHNR and CDR2 FQNEAQ (reference sequence). This CDR3 is 16 amino acids long. Full variable domain (rest looked up from reference TRBV7-9 and TRBJ1-1): DTGVSQNPRHKITKRGQNVTFRCDPISEHNRLYWYRQTLGQGPEFLTYFQNEAQLEKSRLLSDRFSAERPKGSFSTLEIQRTEQGDSAMYLCASSSTSTGRRPEAFFGQGTRLTVV.

This clonotype was recorded a few times. The V and J genes are TRBV7-9 and TRBJ1-4; D is unclear. CDR1 and CDR2 (germline): SEHNR, FQNEAQ (reference sequence). This CDR3 spans 13 amino acids. The V end was cut by 4 bases, the J end by 8 bases, with 11 bases between. Here the CDR3 reads CASSSRHDEKLFF. The CDR3 region has the DNA TGTGCCAGCAGCTCTCGGCATGACGAAAAACTGTTTTTT.

Only one count was recorded for this clonotype. The CDR3 does not end in the conserved phenylalanine or tryptophan, so this is likely a read error. This chain uses TRBV29-1 with TRBJ2-1; D is possibly TRBD2 (5 bases). Trimming took off 0 bases at V and 0 bases at J, with 12 bases between the two ends. This CDR3 spans 16 amino acids. The germline V gene encodes CDR1 SQVTM and CDR2 ANQGSEA. The CDR3 sequence is CSVEDQEVSSYNEQFL. The DNA for the CDR3 is TGCAGCGTTGAAGATCAGGAGGTGAGCTCCTACAATGAGCAGTTCCTC.

As regards this clonotype: One end of the junction is discordant with germline, which a read error may explain. The chain recombines TRBV28 with TRBJ1-3, with TRBD1 matching 7 bases. Germline-derived CDR1 and CDR2 are MDHEN and SYDVKM. The CDR3 is 16 residues long. CDR3 bases: TGTGGCAGCAGTCCCGGGACAGCGAGCTCTGGAAACACCATATATTTT. It specifies CGSSPGTASSGNTIYF.

The rearrangement uses TRBV11-2 and TRBJ2-7, with D possibly being TRBD2 (6 bases). The V and J ends lost 11 bases and 6 bases respectively, with 26 bases between them. There are 15 residues in the CDR3. Per germline, CDR1 SGHAT and CDR2 FQNNGV. The CDR3 region has the DNA TGTGCCGGTAGCTTAATGGGGATTAGCGGTTCCGAGCAGTACTTC. This gives the protein CAGSLMGISGSEQYF.

With respect to this clonotype: Because it lacks the conserved phenylalanine or tryptophan at the end, this CDR3 is likely a read error. The chain recombines TRBV11-1 with TRBJ2-5; possibly TRBD1 or TRBD2 for D (5 bases each). The CDR3 runs 15 residues. CDR1 and CDR2 from the germline V gene are SGHAT and FQDESV (reference sequence). Trimming pared 5 bases from V and 5 bases from J, leaving 18 bases between. The CDR3: CASSLSAGAVETQYI. The CDR3 region has the DNA TGTGCCAGCAGCCTTAGCGCTGGGGCAGTGGAGACCCAGTACATC.

Points on this clonotype: The junction differs from germline at one of its ends, possibly a read error. The chain is built from TRBV5-6 and TRBJ1-2; D is ambiguous. This CDR3 has 15 residues. Per the germline V gene, CDR1 is SGHDT and CDR2 is YYEEEE. CDR3 in DNA: TGTGCCAGCAGCTTGAAGGCAGCTGGATCCTATGACTACACCTTC. Its translation is CASSLKAAGSYDYTF.

A note on this clonotype: A read error may account for a junction end that differs from germline. The rearrangement uses TRBV14 and TRBJ2-2; TRBD2 might be the D (5 bases). The CDR3 is 15 amino acids. CDR1 and CDR2 from the germline V gene are SGHDN and FVKESK. This CDR3 reads CASSQEVIDTGELLF. In nucleotides, the CDR3 is TGTGCCAGCAGTCAAGAAGTTATCGACACCGGGGAGCTGTTATTT.

This clonotype appeared once. Sequence at one end of the junction differs from germline and may be a read error. This sequence joins TRBV10-3 and TRBJ1-5; the D gene is possibly TRBD1 (5 bases). The germline gives CDR1 ENHRY, CDR2 SYGVKD. This CDR3 comprises 14 residues. CDR3 residues: CAIGEGTVNQPQHF. As DNA, the CDR3 is TGTGCCATCGGTGAGGGGACGGTCAATCAACCCCAACATTTT.

For this clonotype: The conserved final phenylalanine or tryptophan is absent from the CDR3, which likely points to a read error. This chain links TRBV11-2 with TRBJ2-4, with D perhaps TRBD1 or TRBD2 (5 bases each). Germline lookup yields CDR1 SGHAT and CDR2 FQNNGV. The CDR3 spans 16 residues. This CDR3 reads CTSSPGRELAKNIQYL. The DNA of the CDR3 is TGTACCAGCAGCCCGGGGCGTGAGTTAGCCAAAAACATTCAGTACTTA.

A remark on this clonotype: Possible read error: a much larger clone is one base away. Without the conserved terminal phenylalanine or tryptophan, this CDR3 likely stems from a read error. The chain carries TRBV5-1 and TRBJ2-5, with 7 bases fitting TRBD1. This CDR3 spans 16 amino acids. J gave up 1 base and V 0 bases, and 6 bases lay outside the gene matches. CDR1 SGHRS and CDR2 YFSETQ come from the germline V gene. DNA of the CDR3: TGCGCCAGCAGCTTGGTCCCCACAGGGGCCCAAGAGACCCAGTACTCC. Translating it yields CASSLVPTGAQETQYS.

Concerning this clonotype itself: The junction and the germline gene differ at one end; a read error may be behind it. The chain is built from TRBV6-1 and TRBJ2-3; D is perhaps TRBD2 (7 bases). Germline loops: CDR1 MNHNS, CDR2 SASEGT. The CDR3 consists of 17 residues. CDR3 bases: TGTGCCAGCAGGGGTGCGGGGGCCGAACCCCGGCTGAATGCGCAATATTTT. Its translation is CASRGAGAEPRLNAQYF.